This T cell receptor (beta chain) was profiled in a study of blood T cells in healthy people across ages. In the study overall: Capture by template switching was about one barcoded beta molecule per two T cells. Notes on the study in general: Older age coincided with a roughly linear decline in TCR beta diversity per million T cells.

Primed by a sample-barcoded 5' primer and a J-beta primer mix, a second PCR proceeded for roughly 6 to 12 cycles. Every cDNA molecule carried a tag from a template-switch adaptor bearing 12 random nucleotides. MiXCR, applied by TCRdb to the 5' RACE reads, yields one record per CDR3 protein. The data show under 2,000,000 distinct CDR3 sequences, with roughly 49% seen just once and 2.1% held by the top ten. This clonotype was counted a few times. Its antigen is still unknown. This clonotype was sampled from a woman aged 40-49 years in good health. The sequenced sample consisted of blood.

CDR3 nucleotides: TGTGCCAGCACCCCCTTGGGGGGGGGCTCAGATACGCAGTATTTT. This sequence encodes CASTPLGGGSDTQYF. The chain couples TRBV7-2 to TRBJ2-3; possibly TRBD2 for D (7 bases). This CDR3 has 15 amino acids. Germline CDR1 SGHTA, CDR2 FQGNSA. Deletions cut 7 bases from V and 4 bases from J, with 18 bases between.